Listed here are 25 T cell receptor beta chains from one sample, sequenced in a study of T cell changes during pregnancy in multiple sclerosis. Profiling relied on immunoSEQ multiplex PCR, and the TCRdb table lists in-frame clones only, not all of them. The sample has 50,000 or so clones; 85% to 95% are singletons. The sequenced sample was CD4+ T cells from peripheral blood mononuclear cells, obtained before pregnancy. The source of these receptors is a female donor with multiple sclerosis, enrolled in a pregnancy study.

The J gene is TRBJ1-2, the V gene TRBV4-3, with 7 bases that match TRBD1. CDR3 length: 17 residues. Trimming removed 0 bases from V and 4 bases from J; junction bases left unmatched: 11. From germline, CDR1 is LGHNA and CDR2 YSLEER. The CDR3 bases are TGCGCCAGCAGCCAAGATATCGGGGCAGGGGGTTTCTATGGCTACACCTTC. Its protein is CASSQDIGAGGFYGYTF.

This clone was counted a single time. The chain carries TRBV18 and TRBJ2-1; 13 positions match TRBD2. The CDR3 extends over 17 amino acids. Germline CDR1 is KGHSH and CDR2 is LQKENI. Trimming removed 5 bases from V and 1 base from J; junction bases left unmatched: 5. The CDR3 DNA reads TGTGCCAGCTCATCAACTAGCGGGGGGGGTTCCTACAATGAGCAGTTCTTC. Encoded protein: CASSSTSGGGSYNEQFF.

This clone has just one count. The chain links TRBV30 to TRBJ2-2; 7 positions match TRBD2. CDR1 is GTSNPN, CDR2 SVGIG, per germline (reference sequence). This CDR3 comprises 18 residues. V lost 0 bases to trimming and J lost 1 base; unmatched junction nucleotides: 11. This CDR3 reads CAWSVTRGASGNTGELFF. As DNA, the CDR3 is TGTGCCTGGAGTGTAACCCGTGGGGCTAGCGGGAACACCGGGGAGCTGTTTTTT.

The V call is TRBV29-1, the J call TRBJ2-3, with 12 bases that match TRBD2. This CDR3 spans 15 amino acids. Germline V gene data show CDR1 as SQVTM and CDR2 as ANQGSEA. V shed 7 bases and J 4 bases; nucleotides not matched to a gene: 9. CDR3 region: CSAIRLAGVSDTQYF. The CDR3 nucleotides read TGCAGCGCAATAAGACTAGCGGGAGTTTCAGATACGCAGTATTTT.

The chain joins TRBV18 to TRBJ1-2, with unresolved D. Germline V lookup: CDR1 KGHSH, CDR2 LQKENI. The ends were cut back, 5 bases at V and 4 bases at J, with 11 bases in the middle. This CDR3 is built from 13 residues. CDR3 nucleotide sequence: TGTGCCAGCTCAACAACAGAGTCCTATGGCTACACCTTC. It codes for CASSTTESYGYTF.

The chain recombines TRBV4-2 with TRBJ2-6, with TRBD2 matching over 9 bases. The CDR3 has 20 amino acids. Per germline, CDR1 LGHNA and CDR2 YNFKEQ. With V trimmed by 1 base and J by 0 bases, 10 bases remained unmatched. The CDR3: CASSQVSAGGVGSGANVLTF. DNA of the CDR3: TGTGCCAGCAGCCAAGTATCTGCGGGAGGGGTTGGCTCTGGGGCCAACGTCCTGACTTTC.

This clone occurred once. The chain recombines TRBV5-1 with TRBJ2-3, with D unclear. CDR1 and CDR2 (germline): SGHRS, YFSETQ. The CDR3 runs to 15 residues. Trimming took 0 bases from V and 0 from J, leaving 8 bases between them. CDR3: CASSLGQSSTDTQYF. CDR3 nucleotides: TGCGCCAGCAGCTTGGGGCAGTCTAGCACAGATACGCAGTATTTT.

The genes are TRBV29-1 and TRBJ2-5; 13 positions match TRBD2. The germline V gene has CDR1 SQVTM and CDR2 ANQGSEA. CDR3 length: 15 amino acids. Trimming removed 4 bases from V and 4 bases from J; junction bases left unmatched: 6. The CDR3 region is CSVVATSGRGETQYF. CDR3 bases: TGCAGCGTTGTTGCTACTAGCGGGAGGGGAGAGACCCAGTACTTC.

This chain joins TRBV6-1 and TRBJ2-7; 8 bases are shared with TRBD1. Per germline, CDR1 MNHNS and CDR2 SASEGT. V lost 10 bases to trimming and J lost 0 bases; unmatched junction nucleotides: 8. This CDR3 has 14 amino acids. The CDR3 here is CATEQGGSSYEQYF. The DNA of the CDR3 is TGTGCCACCGAACAGGGGGGCAGCTCCTACGAGCAGTACTTC.

The chain has TRBV5-1 and TRBJ2-5, with TRBD1 matching 11 bases. Germline V CDR1 and CDR2: SGHRS, YFSETQ. The CDR3 loop spans 14 amino acids. V shed 4 bases and J 5 bases; nucleotides not matched to a gene: 4. The CDR3 protein is CASSRTGGMETQYF. Here the CDR3 DNA reads TGCGCCAGCAGCCGGACAGGGGGCATGGAGACCCAGTACTTC. Full variable domain (rest looked up from reference TRBV5-1 and TRBJ2-5): KAGVTQTPRYLIKTRGQQVTLSCSPISGHRSVSWYQQTPGQGLQFLFEYFSETQRNKGNFPGRFSGRQFSNSRSEMNVSTLELGDSALYLCASSRTGGMETQYFGPGTRLLVL.

CDR3 coding DNA: TGCAGCGTTGGGCAGGGGGCCTCCTACGAGCAGTACTTC. This codes for CSVGQGASYEQYF. This chain connects TRBV29-1 to TRBJ2-7; 8 nucleotides align to TRBD1. The V gene end was trimmed by 4 bases and the J gene end by 0 bases; junction bases not matched to a gene: 2. The CDR3 has 13 residues. CDR1 is SQVTM, CDR2 ANQGSEA, per germline.

The chain uses TRBV29-1 and TRBJ2-7; the match to TRBD1 covers 7 bases. CDR3 size: 14 residues. CDR1 SQVTM and CDR2 ANQGSEA come from the germline V gene. V was clipped by 0 bases and J by 3 bases; unmatched bases: 5. The CDR3 sequence: CSVEEAGGRYEQYF. CDR3 sequence (DNA): TGCAGCGTTGAAGAGGCAGGGGGTCGCTACGAGCAGTACTTC.

This clone was detected once. This CDR3 reads CASSQAGVLNQPQHF. In DNA, the CDR3 is TGCGCCAGCAGCCAGGCGGGGGTCCTCAATCAGCCCCAGCATTTT. The rearrangement joins TRBV5-1 to TRBJ1-5; tentative D call: TRBD1 (5 bases). Trimming shortened V by 4 bases and J by 3 bases, and 14 bases separated the two germline ends. The germline V gene encodes CDR1 SGHRS and CDR2 YFSETQ. The CDR3 has 15 residues.

This clone showed up just a few times. The V call is TRBV5-4, the J call TRBJ1-1; 7 nucleotides match TRBD1. Trimming removed 4 bases from V and 4 bases from J; junction bases left unmatched: 7. Germline CDR1 reads SGHNT; CDR2 reads YYREEE (reference sequence). The CDR3 is 14 amino acids. The CDR3 here is CASSRDSLGTEAFF. The CDR3 DNA sequence: TGTGCCAGCAGCCGGGACAGCCTGGGCACTGAAGCTTTCTTT.

By proportion, this clone is medium-sized (0.01 to 0.1%). The rearrangement links TRBV7-2 to TRBJ2-5; 8 nucleotides line up with TRBD1. V shed 5 bases, J shed 2 bases, and the junction held 4 bases outside the gene matches. Per the germline V gene, CDR1 is SGHTA and CDR2 is FQGNSA. This CDR3 has 14 amino acids. The CDR3 DNA reads as TGTGCCAGCAGCCCTCGGACAGGGCAAGAGACCCAGTACTTC. It translates to CASSPRTGQETQYF.

The rearrangement links TRBV6-4 to TRBJ2-3; a weak D match, TRBD1 (5 bases). Trimming cost V 2 bases and J 9 bases, with 9 bases left between them. The length of the CDR3 is 12 residues. Germline lookup yields CDR1 MRHNA and CDR2 SNTAGT. The CDR3 DNA reads TGTGCCAGCAGTGACCAGGGTGGGACGCAGTATTTT. This codes for CASSDQGGTQYF.

The chain couples TRBV5-5 to TRBJ2-2, with TRBD1 matching over 10 bases. CDR3 length equals 16 residues. The trim removed 1 base at V and 4 bases at J, leaving 4 bases unmatched. Germline CDR1 and CDR2: SGHKS and YYEKEE (reference sequence). The CDR3 sequence is CASSLTGTGATGELFF. CDR3 DNA: TGTGCCAGCAGCTTGACCGGGACAGGGGCCACCGGGGAGCTGTTTTTT. Complete variable domain (other parts from reference TRBV5-5 and TRBJ2-2): DAGVTQSPTHLIKTRGQQVTLRCSPISGHKSVSWYQQVLGQGPQFIFQYYEKEERGRGNFPDRFSARQFPNYSSELNVNALLLGDSALYLCASSLTGTGATGELFFGEGSRLTVL.

The chain uses TRBV20-1 and TRBJ1-2, with D tentatively TRBD1 (5 bases). There are 11 residues in the CDR3. The ends were cut back, 5 bases at V and 7 bases at J, with 11 bases in the middle. CDR1 is DFQATT, CDR2 SNEGSKA, per germline (reference sequence). The CDR3 region has the DNA TGCAGTGCTTCCAACAGGTTTGGCTACACCTTC. This gives the protein CSASNRFGYTF.

V and J are TRBV5-1 and TRBJ2-2; D gene unclear. Trimming removed 0 bases from V and 2 bases from J, with 11 bases in between. In germline, CDR1 is SGHRS, CDR2 YFSETQ. This CDR3 contains 16 residues. CDR3 in DNA: TGCGCCAGCAGCTTGGGTTCCAGTCACAACACCGGGGAGCTGTTTTTT. It codes for CASSLGSSHNTGELFF.

V is TRBV11-2 and J is TRBJ2-5; 12 bases line up with TRBD2. V was pared by 1 base and J by 2 bases, with 11 bases of the junction left unmatched. The CDR3 loop spans 19 amino acids. Germline V gene lookup returns CDR1 SGHAT and CDR2 FQNNGV. This CDR3 is CASSLGFLASGRGQETQYF. CDR3 nucleotides: TGTGCCAGCAGCTTAGGGTTTCTGGCTAGCGGGAGGGGACAAGAGACCCAGTACTTC.

The chain recombines TRBV5-1 with TRBJ2-3; weak D call: TRBD2 (5 bases). Trimming cost V 3 bases and J 3 bases, with 8 bases left between them. This CDR3 spans 13 amino acids. In germline, CDR1 is SGHRS, CDR2 YFSETQ. CDR3 nucleotide sequence: TGCGCCAGCAGCTCCACTAGAACAGATACGCAGTATTTT. It encodes CASSSTRTDTQYF.

The CDR3 sequence is CASSLNRNYGYTF. CDR3 bases: TGTGCCAGCAGCTTAAACAGGAACTATGGCTACACCTTC. V and J are TRBV7-9 and TRBJ1-2; D is possibly TRBD1 (5 bases). Germline CDR1 SEHNR, CDR2 FQNEAQ (reference sequence). Trimming left V 2 bases short and J 2 bases short, with 6 bases between. The CDR3 extends over 13 amino acids.

V and J are TRBV28 and TRBJ2-7; maybe TRBD2 (5 bases). V was trimmed by 3 bases and J by 2 bases, leaving 11 bases between them. Germline assignment: CDR1 MDHEN and CDR2 SYDVKM. There are 14 residues in the CDR3. CDR3 coding DNA: TGTGCCAGCAGTTTGCCCGGGGTAGCCTACGAGCAGTACTTC. This sequence encodes CASSLPGVAYEQYF.

V and J are TRBV9 and TRBJ1-1; D remains unclear. Germline CDR1 SGDLS, CDR2 YYNGEE. V lost 0 bases and J 5 bases, leaving 8 bases between the germline ends. The CDR3 loop spans 13 amino acids. The CDR3 protein is CASSVDWATEAFF. In DNA form, the CDR3 reads TGTGCCAGCAGCGTAGATTGGGCGACTGAAGCTTTCTTT.

The V call is TRBV6-5, the J call TRBJ2-5, with D possibly being TRBD2 (6 bases). Germline loops: CDR1 MNHEY, CDR2 SVGAGI. Trimming took off 0 bases at V and 1 base at J, with 12 bases between the two ends. The CDR3 is made up of 16 amino acids. The DNA for the CDR3 is TGTGCCAGCAGTTACTCGCTCTTCGGGGGCCAAGAGACCCAGTACTTC. It specifies CASSYSLFGGQETQYF.